The next 4 T cell receptor beta chains were all read from a single sample in a study of T-cell reconstitution after alpha-beta-depleted transplantation in children. Molecular barcoding with unique molecular identifiers was used for the TCRbeta library. TCRdb processed the PCR reads anew with MiXCR; each CDR3 protein has one entry. This sample has about 640,000 distinct CDR3 sequences, with approximately 16% found just once. Sample: PBMCs from the stem cell graft donor, taken from the stem cell graft. The source of these receptors is a human donor who donated a stem cell graft to a child with acute myeloid leukemia.

J is TRBJ2-2 and V is TRBV7-7, with a tentative D call TRBD2 (5 bases). V shed 4 bases and J shed 4 bases, with 10 bases lying between them. Germline V CDR1 and CDR2: SSHAT, FNYEAQ (reference sequence). This CDR3 is 14 amino acids long. CDR3 in DNA: TGTGCCAGCAGCTCCGGACTCAGCACCGGGGAGCTGTTTTTT. Residues: CASSSGLSTGELFF.

V usage is TRBV20-1 and J usage is TRBJ2-1; TRBD1 matches at 7 bases. After removal of 1 base from V and 2 bases from J, the junction contained 11 bases not matched to a gene. Looked up from germline, CDR1 is DFQATT and CDR2 is SNEGSKA (reference sequence). This CDR3 region has 17 residues. The CDR3 protein is CSARALNRGRTYNEQFF. CDR3 bases: TGCAGTGCTAGAGCTCTTAACAGGGGCAGGACCTACAATGAGCAGTTCTTC.

The chain carries TRBV11-2 and TRBJ2-1; 7 nucleotides match TRBD1. Germline lookup yields CDR1 SGHAT and CDR2 FQNNGV. The ends lost 4 bases at V and 6 bases at J; junction bases unmatched: 9. The CDR3 length is 15 residues. The DNA for the CDR3 is TGTGCCAGCAGCTCTATGACAGGGTTTGGCAATGAGCAGTTCTTC. Protein: CASSSMTGFGNEQFF.

The sample holds many counts of this clonotype. The chain employs TRBV20-1 and TRBJ1-5, with D perhaps TRBD1 (5 bases). Trimming cost V 1 base and J 9 bases, with 13 bases left between them. This CDR3 spans 13 amino acids. Germline CDR1 reads DFQATT; CDR2 reads SNEGSKA (reference sequence). CDR3 residues: CSARGDRVSPQHF. The CDR3 DNA is TGCAGTGCTAGAGGTGACAGAGTTTCGCCCCAGCATTTT.